One and the same sample provided the 4 T cell receptor beta chains below, sequenced in a study of T-cell reconstitution after alpha-beta-depleted transplantation in children. Unique molecular identifiers were used in preparing the TCRbeta library. A single record per CDR3 protein comes from TCRdb applying MiXCR to the PCR reads. The sample includes around 700,000 distinct CDR3 sequences, roughly 13% of them seen just once. The material sequenced was PBMCs, taken before TCRalphabeta/CD19-depleted stem cell transplant. These receptors originate from a girl aged 2 to 10 with congenital amegakaryocytic thrombocytopenia, due to receive a stem cell transplant.

This clonotype was seen a few times. This sequence joins TRBV24-1 and TRBJ2-5; 16 nucleotides agree with TRBD2. CDR3 length: 16 residues. Germline CDR1 KGHDR, CDR2 SFDVKD. Trimming cost V 8 bases and J 5 bases; bases outside gene matches: 7. As DNA, the CDR3 is TGTGCCACCACTCCGGGACTAGCGGGAGGGCCGGAGACCCAGTACTTC. Translated: CATTPGLAGGPETQYF.

This chain joins TRBV3-1 and TRBJ1-4, with a weak D call TRBD1 (5 bases). The germline V gene encodes CDR1 LGHDT and CDR2 YNNKEL (reference sequence). The V and J ends lost 2 bases and 0 bases respectively, with 13 bases between them. The CDR3 consists of 17 residues. For the CDR3, the DNA is TGTGCCAGCAGCCAAAGGAGGACATCCGCAACTAATGAAAAACTGTTTTTT. This encodes CASSQRRTSATNEKLFF.

The sample holds many counts of this clonotype. The chain has TRBV9 and TRBJ2-7; D is undetermined. V was cut by 2 bases and J by 3 bases, with 9 bases left in between. Germline V CDR1 and CDR2: SGDLS, YYNGEE. The CDR3 totals 13 residues. CDR3 region: CASSVAGSYEQYF. CDR3 sequence (DNA): TGTGCCAGCAGCGTGGCTGGCAGCTACGAGCAGTACTTC.

This sequence joins TRBV7-9 and TRBJ1-1; D is possibly TRBD1 (5 bases). CDR3 length equals 15 residues. Germline CDR1 SEHNR, CDR2 FQNEAQ (reference sequence). Trimming stripped 2 bases from V and 4 bases from J, with 14 bases between. The CDR3 nucleotides read TGTGCCAGCAGCTTAACGTCCAAGAGGGGCACTGAAGCTTTCTTT. It encodes CASSLTSKRGTEAFF.